This TCR beta chain is from a study of T cell responses to AZD1222 COVID-19 vaccine. The wider study: Analysis merged second doses at about 4 or about 12 weeks.

The protocol was immunoSEQ multiplex PCR, while the TCRdb copy is restricted to in-frame clones and leaves out a portion. The sample has roughly 130,000 clones, roughly 88% seen once. This clone turned up a few times. The receptor's source is an adult in good health. The sample consisted of peripheral blood, taken on day 0 of AZD1222 vaccination.

The CDR3 sequence: CASSLKKTGGSTGELFF. The CDR3 region has the DNA TGTGCCAGCTCATTGAAAAAGACAGGAGGAAGCACCGGGGAGCTGTTTTTT. The chain joins TRBV18 to TRBJ2-2; possible D gene TRBD1, 6 bases. The V gene lost 5 bases and the J gene lost 4 bases, with 20 bases spanning the gap. Germline values: CDR1 KGHSH, CDR2 LQKENI. This CDR3 contains 17 residues.